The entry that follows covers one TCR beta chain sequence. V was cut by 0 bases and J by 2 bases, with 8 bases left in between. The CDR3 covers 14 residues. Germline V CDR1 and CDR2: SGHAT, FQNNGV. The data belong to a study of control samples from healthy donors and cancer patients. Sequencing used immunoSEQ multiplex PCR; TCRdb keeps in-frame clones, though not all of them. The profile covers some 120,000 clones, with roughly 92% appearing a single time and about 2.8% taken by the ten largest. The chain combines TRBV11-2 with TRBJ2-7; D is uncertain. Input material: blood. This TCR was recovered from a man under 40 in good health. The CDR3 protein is CASSLEAQAYEQYF. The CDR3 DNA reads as TGTGCCAGCAGCTTAGAGGCGCAGGCCTACGAGCAGTACTTC.